Shown below are 10 T cell receptor beta chains from a single sample sequenced in a study of T cells in Graves' hyperthyroidism and ophthalmopathy. The TCR beta CDR3 regions underwent amplification using RNA transcripts as the source. First-round RT-PCR with HTBI primers amplified the TCR CDR3 region. TCRdb analysed the multiplex PCR reads with MiXCR anew, one entry per CDR3 protein. Here the sample spans a few hundred thousand distinct CDR3 sequences, 15% to 20% being singletons. The sample comprised blood. The receptors were gathered from a woman between 18 and 30 years old with Graves' hyperthyroidism.

The V call is TRBV28, the J call TRBJ2-7; possible D gene TRBD1, 6 bases. Per the germline V gene, CDR1 is MDHEN and CDR2 is SYDVKM. CDR3 size: 14 residues. V lost 5 bases and J 2 bases, leaving 13 bases between the germline ends. The CDR3 here is CASSRTGLPYEQYF. The CDR3 DNA sequence: TGTGCCAGCAGTCGAACAGGGCTTCCCTACGAGCAGTACTTC.

This clonotype was seen ten or more times. V usage is TRBV12-3 or TRBV12-4 and J usage is TRBJ2-7; TRBD2 matches 7 bases. The V gene end was trimmed by 2 bases and the J gene end by 1 base; junction bases not matched to a gene: 5. The CDR3 is made up of 15 amino acids. In DNA, the CDR3 is TGTGCCAGCAGTTTATGGGCTAGCGGTTCCTACGAGCAGTACTTC. Encoded protein: CASSLWASGSYEQYF.

There are many counts of this clonotype. The gene calls are TRBV19 and TRBJ2-7; D might be TRBD2 (5 bases). The length of the CDR3 is 14 residues. V was cut by 5 bases and J by 0 bases, with 11 bases left in between. CDR1 LNHDA and CDR2 SQIVND come from the germline V gene (reference sequence). CDR3 sequence reads: CASSRGQSSYEQYF. CDR3 DNA: TGTGCCAGTAGTCGGGGTCAGAGCTCCTACGAGCAGTACTTC.

This clonotype was recorded many times. The chain recombines TRBV6-2 or TRBV6-3 with TRBJ1-1; possibly TRBD1 for D (5 bases). V lost 2 bases to trimming and J lost 5 bases, with 9 bases between them. The CDR3 sequence is 13 residues long. Germline V gene data show CDR1 as MNHEY and CDR2 as SVGEGT. DNA for the CDR3: TGTGCCAGCAGTTACCTCCAGGGAACTGAAGCTTTCTTT. As protein: CASSYLQGTEAFF.

This clonotype was counted a few times. This CDR3 reads CASSPNGGFTYEQYF. Here the CDR3 DNA reads TGTGCCAGCAGCCCCAACGGGGGTTTCACCTACGAGCAGTACTTC. The rearrangement links TRBV11-3 to TRBJ2-7; D possibly corresponds to TRBD2 (6 bases). V dropped 5 bases and J dropped 2 bases, with 16 bases sitting between them. Germline V gene sequence: CDR1 SGHNT, CDR2 YENEEA. The CDR3 covers 15 residues.

This clonotype was counted at least ten times. The CDR3 DNA follows: TGTGCCAGCAGCGGGGAGGGAAGTCAGCCCCAGCATTTT. Encoded protein: CASSGEGSQPQHF. This chain connects TRBV12-3 or TRBV12-4 to TRBJ1-5; D gene ambiguous. CDR3 size: 13 residues. The V and J ends lost 6 bases and 6 bases respectively, with 12 bases between them.

This clonotype was seen many times. J is TRBJ2-2 and V is TRBV20-1; 10 bases line up with TRBD2. J gave up 4 bases and V 5 bases, and 10 bases lay outside the gene matches. The CDR3 consists of 16 residues. Looked up from germline, CDR1 is DFQATT and CDR2 is SNEGSKA (reference sequence). The CDR3 DNA reads TGCAGTGCTCCAGAGGCTAGCGGGGGTCTCACCGGGGAGCTGTTTTTT. It codes for CSAPEASGGLTGELFF.

This chain connects TRBV5-1 to TRBJ2-2; possible D gene TRBD1, 6 bases. Germline V CDR1 and CDR2: SGHRS, YFSETQ. The CDR3 spans 14 residues. Trimming removed 5 bases at V and 4 bases at J, with 12 bases between. The CDR3 DNA reads as TGCGCCAGCAGACTGGGACACGGCACCGGGGAGCTGTTTTTT. Translated: CASRLGHGTGELFF. The whole variable domain, filled in from reference TRBV5-1 and TRBJ2-2, reads KAGVTQTPRYLIKTRGQQVTLSCSPISGHRSVSWYQQTPGQGLQFLFEYFSETQRNKGNFPGRFSGRQFSNSRSEMNVSTLELGDSALYLCASRLGHGTGELFFGEGSRLTVL.

At least ten counts were recorded for this clonotype. V and J are TRBV10-3 and TRBJ1-2, with D perhaps TRBD1 (6 bases). The CDR3 is 18 residues long. CDR1 is ENHRY and CDR2 is SYGVKD in the germline V gene. The ends were cut back, 6 bases at V and 0 bases at J, with 23 bases in the middle. The CDR3 reads CAISATEVGGEANYGYTF. The DNA of the CDR3 is TGTGCCATCAGCGCGACTGAGGTGGGGGGCGAAGCTAACTATGGCTACACCTTC.

The table lists this clonotype with a few counts. This may come from a read error, since a much larger clone is one base off. No conserved phenylalanine or tryptophan is present at the end of the CDR3, so a read error is the likely explanation. The V and J genes are TRBV2 and TRBJ1-2; D is unresolved. The CDR3 consists of 10 residues. CDR1 and CDR2 (germline): SNHLY, FYNNEI. The germline V and J ends were trimmed by 10 bases and 6 bases, with 9 bases remaining between them. The CDR3 coding sequence is TGTGCCATCGGTGGGAATGGCTACACCTCC. Amino acids: CAIGGNGYTS.